Presented here are 10 T cell receptor beta chains from one specimen sequenced in a study of T-cell reconstitution after alpha-beta-depleted transplantation in children. Library preparation (for TCRbeta) was performed with unique molecular identifiers. TCRdb recomputed calls from the PCR reads with MiXCR, one row per CDR3 protein. The profile shows about 340,000 distinct CDR3 sequences, 15% to 20% of them singletons. The sequencing used PBMCs, mostly from graft donor cells, collected 360 days after TCRalphabeta/CD19-depleted stem cell transplant. These TCRs come from a male patient aged 2 to 9 who had a stem cell transplant for acute lymphoblastic leukemia, so the T cells may come from the graft donor.

The chain carries TRBV11-2 and TRBJ1-1; D is uncertain. Germline values: CDR1 SGHAT, CDR2 FQNNGV. V lost 4 bases and J lost 2, with 8 bases in between. The CDR3 is made up of 13 amino acids. The CDR3 coding sequence is TGTGCCAGCAGCTCCGACATCAACACTGAAGCTTTCTTT. It codes for CASSSDINTEAFF. The entire variable domain, with the rest obtained from reference TRBV11-2 and TRBJ1-1, is as follows: EAGVAQSPRYKIIEKRQSVAFWCNPISGHATLYWYQQILGQGPKLLIQFQNNGVVDDSQLPKDRFSAERLKGVDSTLKIQPAKLEDSAVYLCASSSDINTEAFFGQGTRLTVV.

Only a few counts were recorded for this clonotype. The gene calls are TRBV10-3 and TRBJ1-2; 9 bases are shared with TRBD1. Looked up from germline, CDR1 is ENHRY and CDR2 is SYGVKD. The CDR3 runs 16 residues. The V segment lost 5 bases and the J segment 4 bases; nucleotides outside the gene matches: 11. The DNA for the CDR3 is TGTGCCATCAGTAGTCTGGGACAGGGATGGGGCTATGGCTACACCTTC. This encodes CAISSLGQGWGYGYTF.

This clonotype was recorded many times. J is TRBJ2-1 and V is TRBV20-1, with 9 bases that match TRBD2. After removal of 2 bases from V and 7 bases from J, the junction contained 3 bases not matched to a gene. The CDR3 has 13 amino acids. Per germline, CDR1 DFQATT and CDR2 SNEGSKA (reference sequence). In DNA, the CDR3 is TGCAGTGCTAGACTAGCGGGAAAGAATGAGCAGTTCTTC. Translated, it gives CSARLAGKNEQFF.

The chain is built from TRBV30 and TRBJ2-5; 8 positions agree with TRBD1. V trimming: 4 bases; J trimming: 6 bases; junction bases outside the gene matches: 7. CDR3 length: 13 amino acids. Germline CDR1 and CDR2: GTSNPN and SVGIG (reference sequence). This CDR3 is CAWTPDRGKTQYF. The DNA for the CDR3 is TGTGCCTGGACTCCCGACAGGGGAAAGACCCAGTACTTC. Full variable domain (outside the CDR3, taken from reference TRBV30 and TRBJ2-5): SQTIHQWPATLVQPVGSPLSLECTVEGTSNPNLYWYRQAAGRGLQLLFYSVGIGQISSEVPQNLSASRPQDRQFILSSKKLLLSDSGFYLCAWTPDRGKTQYFGPGTRLLVL.

The CDR3 sequence: CASSLAVTGLGETQYF. The CDR3 coding sequence is TGTGCCAGCAGCTTAGCGGTGACAGGTCTAGGGGAGACCCAGTACTTC. The chain recombines TRBV7-9 with TRBJ2-5; D possibly corresponds to TRBD1 (6 bases). The CDR3 runs 16 residues. V was shortened by 0 bases and J by 5 bases, with 16 bases between the two germline ends. CDR1 is SEHNR and CDR2 is FQNEAQ in the germline V gene (reference sequence).

A few counts support this clonotype. The rearrangement uses TRBV27 and TRBJ2-2; no firm D call. CDR1 is MNHEY, CDR2 SMNVEV, per germline (reference sequence). The CDR3 totals 17 residues. V lost 5 bases, J lost 3 bases, and 19 bases lay in between. The CDR3 DNA follows: TGTGCCAGCAGTCGCCCCGGGTTCCGGTCGGACACCGGGGAGCTGTTTTTT. The encoded protein is CASSRPGFRSDTGELFF.

This clonotype was seen more than once but under ten times. The chain links TRBV27 to TRBJ1-4; possible D gene TRBD1, 5 bases. The CDR3 consists of 18 residues. The germline V gene has CDR1 MNHEY and CDR2 SMNVEV (reference sequence). The V and J ends lost 2 bases and 2 bases respectively, with 18 bases between them. The CDR3, as DNA: TGTGCCAGCAGTTTAGTGGGGGGGGGTGGCTGGACTAATGAAAAACTGTTTTTT. Amino acids: CASSLVGGGGWTNEKLFF.

This clonotype came up once. The chain is built from TRBV21-1 and TRBJ1-5. TRBV21-1 represents a pseudogene. This CDR3 contains 20 residues. CDR3 amino acids: CASSKKSSGLSEHTNQPQHF. For the CDR3, the DNA is TGTGCCAGCAGCAAAAAGTCGTCGGGTCTCTCCGAGCATACCAATCAGCCCCAGCATTTT.

This clonotype was counted ten times or more. This chain joins TRBV9 and TRBJ2-7; the match to TRBD2 covers 14 bases. This CDR3 spans 17 amino acids. V shed 0 bases and J 6 bases; nucleotides not matched to a gene: 8. CDR1 and CDR2 (germline): SGDLS, YYNGEE. CDR3 DNA: TGTGCCAGCAGCGTAGGATCGAGGGGACTAGCGGGAGCCGAGCAGTACTTC. This codes for CASSVGSRGLAGAEQYF.

The chain is built from TRBV7-8 and TRBJ2-1; D is ambiguous. This CDR3 has 12 residues. With 4 bases removed from V and 6 bases from J, the gap between germline ends came to 7 bases. CDR1 is SGHVS and CDR2 is FQNEAQ in the germline V gene. The CDR3 loop is CASSWWGNEQFF. The CDR3 DNA sequence: TGTGCCAGCAGCTGGTGGGGCAATGAGCAGTTCTTC.